These 18 T cell receptor beta chains were all obtained from the same sample, sequenced in a study of OX40 agonist ivuxolimab in advanced cancers. TCRdb's copy holds only in-frame clones and misses some; the assay was immunoSEQ multiplex PCR. The sample yields 95,000 to 150,000 clones, over 85% seen once. The source material was CD4+ or CD8+ T cells sorted from blood, sampled in a trial of the OX40 agonist ivuxolimab. The receptors were sampled from an adult with an advanced solid tumor such as melanoma, head and neck, liver or kidney cancer.

V usage is TRBV5-6 and J usage is TRBJ2-7; no reliable D call. This CDR3 has 13 amino acids. Trimming stripped 4 bases from V and 0 bases from J, with 8 bases between. Looked up from germline, CDR1 is SGHDT and CDR2 is YYEEEE. The CDR3 DNA is TGTGCCAGCAGCCCGACCCCCTCCTACGAGCAGTACTTC. Its translation is CASSPTPSYEQYF.

The chain carries TRBV18 and TRBJ1-2, with 8 bases identical to TRBD1. This CDR3 is 16 amino acids long. Germline values: CDR1 KGHSH, CDR2 LQKENI. After removal of 3 bases from V and 0 bases from J, the junction contained 6 bases not matched to a gene. The CDR3 spells CASSPVGQAANYGYTF. As DNA, the CDR3 is TGTGCCAGCTCACCTGTGGGACAGGCAGCTAACTATGGCTACACCTTC.

The chain uses TRBV11-3 and TRBJ2-5; D is perhaps TRBD1 (6 bases). The CDR3 consists of 15 residues. Trimming took off 5 bases at V and 5 bases at J, with 18 bases between the two ends. In germline, CDR1 is SGHNT, CDR2 YENEEA. CDR3 region: CASSPRQAAGETQYF. The CDR3 coding sequence is TGTGCCAGCAGCCCCCGACAGGCGGCCGGGGAGACCCAGTACTTC.

This sequence joins TRBV11-1 and TRBJ1-1; no clear D. This CDR3 region has 14 residues. Germline V gives CDR1 SGHAT, CDR2 FQDESV (reference sequence). Trimming took 2 bases from V and 0 from J, leaving 7 bases between them. The CDR3 spells CASSLRQLNTEAFF. In nucleotides, the CDR3 is TGTGCCAGCAGCTTAAGGCAGCTGAACACTGAAGCTTTCTTT.

The J gene is TRBJ1-2, the V gene TRBV23-1; D may be TRBD1 (5 bases). TRBV23-1 is an ORF, and what it does is uncertain. This CDR3 region has 13 residues. Trimming took off 7 bases at V and 3 bases at J, with 12 bases between the two ends. CDR3 nucleotide sequence: TGCGCCAGCACCGGGGGGGTTGACTATGGCTACACCTTC. This codes for CASTGGVDYGYTF.

The V and J genes are TRBV5-1 and TRBJ2-7, with 10 bases lining up with TRBD2. Germline CDR1 SGHRS, CDR2 YFSETQ. After removal of 1 base from V and 1 base from J, the junction contained 11 bases not matched to a gene. The CDR3 runs 18 residues. The CDR3 sequence is CASSLRLAGELRSYEQYF. In nucleotides, the CDR3 is TGCGCCAGCAGCTTGAGGCTAGCGGGAGAGTTAAGGTCCTACGAGCAGTACTTC.

The chain joins TRBV7-2 to TRBJ1-5; D is undetermined. V was clipped by 3 bases and J by 8 bases, with 17 bases between them. The CDR3 has 15 residues. Germline CDR1 SGHTA, CDR2 FQGNSA. The CDR3 is CASSLAALTAEPQHF. CDR3 coding DNA: TGTGCCAGCAGCTTGGCCGCCCTTACAGCTGAGCCCCAGCATTTT.

The V call is TRBV18, the J call TRBJ1-1; D gene unclear. The CDR3 contains 14 residues. V was shortened by 0 bases and J by 0 bases, with 5 bases between the two germline ends. Per the germline V gene, CDR1 is KGHSH and CDR2 is LQKENI. CDR3 sequence: CASSPPSVNTEAFF. CDR3 DNA: TGTGCCAGCTCACCACCGTCGGTGAACACTGAAGCTTTCTTT.

The chain links TRBV6-5 to TRBJ2-5; possible D gene TRBD1, 6 bases. Germline CDR1 and CDR2: MNHEY and SVGAGI. Trimming stripped 0 bases from V and 7 bases from J, with 9 bases between. This CDR3 is 13 amino acids long. The CDR3 nucleotides read TGTGCCAGCAGTTACTCGACAGGAGGGACCCAGTACTTC. Its translation is CASSYSTGGTQYF.

V usage is TRBV6-5 and J usage is TRBJ1-2, with 7 nucleotides matching TRBD1. The ends lost 5 bases at V and 3 bases at J; junction bases unmatched: 3. Germline CDR1 reads MNHEY; CDR2 reads SVGAGI. The CDR3 has 13 residues. DNA of the CDR3: TGTGCCAGCAGTAAAGACAGGGACTATGGCTACACCTTC. Its protein product is CASSKDRDYGYTF.

J is TRBJ1-4 and V is TRBV5-5; D is undetermined. The CDR3 spans 14 residues. Germline V lookup: CDR1 SGHKS, CDR2 YYEKEE (reference sequence). V lost 2 bases and J lost 8, with 13 bases in between. CDR3 bases: TGTGCCAGCAGCTTTGGCTCGGGAGGAGAAAAACTGTTTTTT. It specifies CASSFGSGGEKLFF.

This chain uses TRBV30 with TRBJ2-1; D uncertain. Trimming pared 5 bases from V and 6 bases from J, leaving 8 bases between. The CDR3 is made up of 11 amino acids. Germline V gene lookup returns CDR1 GTSNPN and CDR2 SVGIG (reference sequence). The CDR3 coding sequence is TGTGCCTGGGCTGGGCGCAATGAGCAGTTCTTC. Protein: CAWAGRNEQFF.

The CDR3 DNA reads TGTGCCAGCAGTCGGAACAGGGTCACTGAAGCTTTCTTT. This gives the protein CASSRNRVTEAFF. The chain couples TRBV28 to TRBJ1-1; D may be TRBD1 (6 bases). CDR1 is MDHEN, CDR2 SYDVKM, per germline. Trimming shortened V by 5 bases and J by 4 bases, and 11 bases separated the two germline ends. CDR3 length equals 13 residues.

This chain uses TRBV5-5 with TRBJ2-7; TRBD1 matches 8 bases. V shed 4 bases and J 4 bases; nucleotides not matched to a gene: 10. From germline, CDR1 is SGHKS and CDR2 YYEKEE (reference sequence). The CDR3 has 15 residues. The CDR3 DNA follows: TGTGCCAGCAGCCCGGGACAGGCGAACTATTACGAGCAGTACTTC. It translates to CASSPGQANYYEQYF.

The chain uses TRBV7-9 and TRBJ2-7; TRBD1 matches 8 bases. Unmatched junction bases numbered 11, after V lost 6 bases and J lost 7 bases. Germline CDR1 SEHNR, CDR2 FQNEAQ (reference sequence). The CDR3 consists of 14 residues. The CDR3 DNA reads as TGTGCCAGCAGTCGGGACAGGCGCCTGGGGGAGCAGTACTTC. This sequence encodes CASSRDRRLGEQYF.

V gene TRBV7-3 combines with J gene TRBJ2-1, with 8 bases matching TRBD2. V lost 3 bases and J lost 8; bases outside the gene matches: 9. CDR1 SGHTA and CDR2 FQGTGA come from the germline V gene. This CDR3 region has 15 residues. CDR3 loop: CASSFRGGRDYEQFF. The CDR3 region has the DNA TGTGCCAGCAGCTTCCGCGGGGGGAGAGACTATGAGCAGTTCTTC. The variable domain in full, completed from reference TRBV7-3 and TRBJ2-1, reads GAGVSQTPSNKVTEKGKYVELRCDPISGHTALYWYRQSLGQGPEFLIYFQGTGAADDSGLPNDRFFAVRPEGSVSTLKIQRTERGDSAVYLCASSFRGGRDYEQFFGPGTRLTVL.

This clone appeared a single time. The V call is TRBV7-9, the J call TRBJ1-4; 9 nucleotides line up with TRBD1. CDR3 length: 14 residues. CDR1 and CDR2 from the germline V gene are SEHNR and FQNEAQ (reference sequence). V shed 4 bases, J shed 8 bases, and the junction held 5 bases outside the gene matches. The CDR3 bases are TGTGCCAGCAGCTGGGGACAGGGTAGAGAAAAACTGTTTTTT. Residues: CASSWGQGREKLFF.

For this clone: Other nucleotide sequences from this sample produce the same CDR3. The J gene is TRBJ2-3, the V gene TRBV5-1; D may be TRBD1 (5 bases). Germline CDR1 is SGHRS and CDR2 is YFSETQ. The CDR3 consists of 12 residues. Trimming removed 0 bases at V and 6 bases at J, with 5 bases between. In DNA form, the CDR3 reads TGCGCCAGCAGCTTGGAGGGGGATACGCAGTATTTT. Its translation: CASSLEGDTQYF.